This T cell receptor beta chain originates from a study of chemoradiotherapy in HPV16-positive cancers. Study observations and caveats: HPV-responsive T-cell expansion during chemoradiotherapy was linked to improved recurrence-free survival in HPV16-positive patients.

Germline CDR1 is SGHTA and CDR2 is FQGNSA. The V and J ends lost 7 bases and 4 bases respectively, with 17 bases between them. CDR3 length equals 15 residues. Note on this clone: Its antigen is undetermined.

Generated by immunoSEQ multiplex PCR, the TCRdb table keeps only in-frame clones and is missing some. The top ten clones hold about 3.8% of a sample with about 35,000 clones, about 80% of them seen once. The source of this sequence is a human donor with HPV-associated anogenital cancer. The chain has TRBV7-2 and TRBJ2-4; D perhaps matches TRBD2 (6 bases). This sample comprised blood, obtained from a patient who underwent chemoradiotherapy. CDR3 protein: CASNSGSAPKNIQYF. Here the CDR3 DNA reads TGTGCCAGCAACAGCGGGTCAGCTCCAAAAAACATTCAGTACTTC. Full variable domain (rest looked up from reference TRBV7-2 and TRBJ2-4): GAGVSQSPSNKVTEKGKDVELRCDPISGHTALYWYRQSLGQGLEFLIYFQGNSAPDKSGLPSDRFSAERTGGSVSTLTIQRTQQEDSAVYLCASNSGSAPKNIQYFGAGTRLSVL.